These 28 T cell receptor beta chains were all obtained from the same sample, sequenced in a study of shared clonotypes between healthy human individuals. The data were produced by immunoSEQ multiplex PCR, yet TCRdb's version contains in-frame clones alone and is incomplete. Of fewer than 1.8 million clones in the sample, approximately 98.5% were seen once. Sequencing used naive CD4+ T cells sorted from blood. Subset noted: CD45RA+ positively selected. Every receptor here comes from a man under 40 in good health.

In this sample, this clone turned up once. The chain recombines TRBV5-4 with TRBJ2-7; D might be TRBD1 (7 bases). V was clipped by 3 bases and J by 0 bases, with 19 bases between them. Per germline, CDR1 SGHNT and CDR2 YYREEE (reference sequence). This CDR3 contains 17 residues. The CDR3 loop is CASSWRQGGLGSYEQYF. For the CDR3, the DNA is TGTGCCAGCAGCTGGCGGCAGGGGGGTTTAGGCTCCTACGAGCAGTACTTC.

This chain uses TRBV5-1 with TRBJ2-7; D possibly uses TRBD1 or TRBD2 (5 bases each). The CDR3 totals 12 residues. V was clipped by 5 bases and J by 0 bases, with 6 bases between them. Germline values: CDR1 SGHRS, CDR2 YFSETQ. The CDR3 DNA reads TGCGCCAGCAGGGGGGTCTCCTACGAGCAGTACTTC. Residues: CASRGVSYEQYF.

The rearrangement uses TRBV5-4 and TRBJ1-1; the match to TRBD1 covers 7 bases. The V gene end was trimmed by 0 bases and the J gene end by 3 bases; junction bases not matched to a gene: 8. Germline V lookup: CDR1 SGHNT, CDR2 YYREEE (reference sequence). The CDR3 is made up of 16 amino acids. CDR3 coding DNA: TGTGCCAGCAGCTTGGTAAGGGGGCGAGTGGACACTGAAGCTTTCTTT. This codes for CASSLVRGRVDTEAFF.

The chain combines TRBV4-2 with TRBJ2-3; D is perhaps TRBD2 (5 bases). Germline V gene data show CDR1 as LGHNA and CDR2 as YNFKEQ. The CDR3 loop spans 18 amino acids. Trimming took 0 bases from V and 1 from J, leaving 17 bases between them. The CDR3 DNA is TGTGCCAGCAGCCAAGAGGGAAGAGGAGGTGCTGGCACAGATACGCAGTATTTT. It yields the protein CASSQEGRGGAGTDTQYF.

The rearrangement links TRBV27 to TRBJ2-7; TRBD2 aligns across 9 bases. This CDR3 has 14 amino acids. V dropped 4 bases and J dropped 4; count of bases not matched to a gene: 5. Germline lookup yields CDR1 MNHEY and CDR2 SMNVEV (reference sequence). CDR3 in DNA: TGTGCCAGCAGTTGGCGGGAGGGCCCTTACGAGCAGTACTTC. It translates to CASSWREGPYEQYF.

The rearrangement joins TRBV14 to TRBJ2-2; possibly TRBD1 or TRBD2 for D (5 bases each). Per germline, CDR1 SGHDN and CDR2 FVKESK. The V end was cut by 1 base, the J end by 3 bases, with 12 bases between. The CDR3 sequence is 16 residues long. CDR3 residues: CASSQGGSPYTGELFF. Here the CDR3 DNA reads TGTGCCAGCAGCCAAGGGGGGTCCCCCTACACCGGGGAGCTGTTTTTT.

The J gene is TRBJ1-1, the V gene TRBV6-6; D uncertain. Trimming removed 10 bases from V and 0 bases from J, with 12 bases in between. Germline CDR1 reads MNHNY; CDR2 reads SVGAGI (reference sequence). The CDR3 length is 13 residues. CDR3 in amino acids: CATPEQMNTEAFF. The CDR3 coding sequence is TGTGCCACCCCAGAGCAGATGAACACTGAAGCTTTCTTT.

The chain uses TRBV5-1 and TRBJ2-7; D is possibly TRBD1 (5 bases). V lost 3 bases to trimming and J lost 1 base, with 8 bases between them. In germline, CDR1 is SGHRS, CDR2 YFSETQ. The CDR3 sequence is 13 residues long. CDR3 sequence (DNA): TGCGCCAGCAGCTCGGACATATCCTACGAGCAGTACTTC. Translated: CASSSDISYEQYF.

The rearrangement joins TRBV5-5 to TRBJ2-1, with 12 bases matching TRBD2. This CDR3 has 16 amino acids. With 6 bases clipped from V and 5 bases from J, the junction kept 9 bases outside the gene matches. Germline lookup yields CDR1 SGHKS and CDR2 YYEKEE (reference sequence). DNA of the CDR3: TGTGCCAGCATCAGGACTAGCGGGACTCTGGACAATGAGCAGTTCTTC. Translated, it gives CASIRTSGTLDNEQFF.

V is TRBV7-3 and J is TRBJ2-7; 7 nucleotides match TRBD2. This CDR3 is 16 amino acids long. The germline V gene has CDR1 SGHTA and CDR2 FQGTGA. V was pared by 0 bases and J by 2 bases, with 7 bases of the junction left unmatched. The chain's CDR3 is CASSLTWRESAYEQYF. As DNA, the CDR3 is TGTGCCAGCAGCTTAACTTGGCGGGAGTCCGCCTACGAGCAGTACTTC.

The chain has TRBV5-1 and TRBJ1-4; 9 bases match TRBD1. Germline CDR1 reads SGHRS; CDR2 reads YFSETQ. This CDR3 has 14 residues. V lost 5 bases and J lost 7; bases outside the gene matches: 6. This CDR3 reads CASRAGTGTEKLFF. The CDR3 DNA follows: TGCGCCAGCAGGGCCGGGACAGGGACTGAAAAACTGTTTTTT.

The V gene is TRBV7-2, the J gene TRBJ2-2; 10 bases map to TRBD2. Germline CDR1 is SGHTA and CDR2 is FQGNSA. With 6 bases clipped from V and 6 bases from J, the junction kept 13 bases outside the gene matches. The CDR3 is made up of 17 amino acids. CDR3 loop: CASRERSSGSVPGELFF. Here the CDR3 DNA reads TGTGCCAGCAGGGAAAGGTCTAGCGGGAGTGTTCCCGGGGAGCTGTTTTTT. Complete variable domain (other parts from reference TRBV7-2 and TRBJ2-2): GAGVSQSPSNKVTEKGKDVELRCDPISGHTALYWYRQSLGQGLEFLIYFQGNSAPDKSGLPSDRFSAERTGGSVSTLTIQRTQQEDSAVYLCASRERSSGSVPGELFFGEGSRLTVL.

The chain combines TRBV5-4 with TRBJ2-1; TRBD2 matches 15 bases. J was trimmed by 4 bases and V by 4 bases; bases with no gene match: 6. The V gene's germline CDR1 is SGHNT and CDR2 YYREEE (reference sequence). This CDR3 has 17 residues. For the CDR3, the DNA is TGTGCCAGCAGCGGGCGGACTAGCGGGAGGGCTTACAATGAGCAGTTCTTC. Protein product: CASSGRTSGRAYNEQFF.

This chain uses TRBV18 with TRBJ2-1; maybe TRBD2 (5 bases). The V end was cut by 6 bases, the J end by 4 bases, with 13 bases between. The germline V gene encodes CDR1 KGHSH and CDR2 LQKENI. This CDR3 spans 14 amino acids. The CDR3 DNA is TGTGCCAGCTCCGTCGGGGATTTTTACAATGAGCAGTTCTTC. Its translation: CASSVGDFYNEQFF.

In its sample, this clone was seen once. The chain uses TRBV10-1 and TRBJ1-1; 8 nucleotides line up with TRBD1. The CDR3 covers 14 residues. The V gene end was trimmed by 3 bases and the J gene end by 10 bases; junction bases not matched to a gene: 10. Germline CDR1 is WNHNN and CDR2 is SYGVQD (reference sequence). CDR3 loop: CASSDGTRDRRAFF. The CDR3 DNA reads TGCGCCAGCAGTGATGGAACCCGGGACAGGCGAGCTTTCTTT.

The chain recombines TRBV27 with TRBJ2-7; TRBD2 aligns across 14 bases. The CDR3 has 21 amino acids. Germline assignment: CDR1 MNHEY and CDR2 SMNVEV (reference sequence). The DNA for the CDR3 is TGTCCCTCAAGGGGGGACGACCAGTTATGCAGAAGACTAGCGGGAGGGACCGAGCAGTACTTC. Translating gives CPSRGDDQLCRRLAGGTEQYF.

This chain joins TRBV2 and TRBJ1-4; 9 nucleotides match TRBD1. V shed 5 bases, J shed 6 bases, and the junction held 4 bases outside the gene matches. Germline V gene lookup returns CDR1 SNHLY and CDR2 FYNNEI. The CDR3 runs to 14 residues. The CDR3, as DNA: TGTGCCAGCAGTTCCGACAGGGGGGATGAAAAACTGTTTTTT. It codes for CASSSDRGDEKLFF.

The chain couples TRBV5-1 to TRBJ2-5; 13 bases align to TRBD2. Trimming cost V 4 bases and J 1 base; bases outside gene matches: 7. The CDR3 sequence is 17 residues long. The germline CDR1 and CDR2 sequences are SGHRS and YFSETQ. The DNA for the CDR3 is TGCGCCAGCAGCCCCGGGACTAGCGGGACCCTCCAAGAGACCCAGTACTTC. Translating gives CASSPGTSGTLQETQYF.

The chain has TRBV30 and TRBJ2-7; TRBD1 might be the D (6 bases). Germline V gives CDR1 GTSNPN, CDR2 SVGIG (reference sequence). There are 16 residues in the CDR3. V gave up 2 bases and J gave up 2 bases, with 19 bases separating them. In DNA, the CDR3 is TGTGCCTGGAGTAATGCCCCCGGGACACTAACCTACGAGCAGTACTTC. Translation gives CAWSNAPGTLTYEQYF.

CDR3 in amino acids: CAWTPGAYEQYF. The CDR3 nucleotides read TGTGCCTGGACCCCGGGAGCATACGAGCAGTACTTC. The chain joins TRBV30 to TRBJ2-7; the D gene is possibly TRBD2 (6 bases). V was clipped by 4 bases and J by 4 bases, with 11 bases between them. This CDR3 is built from 12 residues. Germline V CDR1 and CDR2: GTSNPN, SVGIG (reference sequence). Looking up the rest from reference TRBV30 and TRBJ2-7 gives the full variable domain: SQTIHQWPATLVQPVGSPLSLECTVEGTSNPNLYWYRQAAGRGLQLLFYSVGIGQISSEVPQNLSASRPQDRQFILSSKKLLLSDSGFYLCAWTPGAYEQYFGPGTRLTVT.

The J gene is TRBJ2-7, the V gene TRBV7-8; possibly TRBD1 for D (5 bases). Germline-derived CDR1 and CDR2 are SGHVS and FQNEAQ. The V and J ends lost 2 bases and 6 bases respectively, with 11 bases between them. This CDR3 comprises 13 residues. The CDR3 sequence: CASSLFQGSEQYF. CDR3 sequence (DNA): TGTGCCAGCAGCTTATTCCAGGGAAGCGAGCAGTACTTC.

V is TRBV9 and J is TRBJ2-7, with D unclear. Germline lookup yields CDR1 SGDLS and CDR2 YYNGEE. The CDR3 consists of 15 residues. Trimming shortened V by 0 bases and J by 1 base, and 11 bases separated the two germline ends. The CDR3 DNA follows: TGTGCCAGCAGCGTAGATTGGCGAAGGTCCTACGAGCAGTACTTC. It is translated as CASSVDWRRSYEQYF.

The V call is TRBV5-1, the J call TRBJ2-7; no firm D call. Germline V gives CDR1 SGHRS, CDR2 YFSETQ. Trimming removed 4 bases at V and 4 bases at J, with 6 bases between. The CDR3 sequence is 11 residues long. The CDR3 nucleotides are TGCGCCAGCAGCCATGGTTACGAGCAGTACTTC. This encodes CASSHGYEQYF.

This chain connects TRBV4-2 to TRBJ1-4, with D possibly TRBD1 on 6 matching bases. Germline loops: CDR1 LGHNA, CDR2 YNFKEQ. The CDR3 contains 15 residues. The ends were cut back, 0 bases at V and 5 bases at J, with 10 bases in the middle. CDR3 amino acids: CASSQDPTGNEKLFF. DNA for the CDR3: TGTGCCAGCAGCCAAGATCCTACAGGGAATGAAAAACTGTTTTTT.

This clone was detected only once. The chain carries TRBV5-1 and TRBJ2-5; the D gene is possibly TRBD2 (5 bases). The CDR3 totals 14 residues. V lost 0 bases and J lost 5, with 11 bases in between. Germline lookup yields CDR1 SGHRS and CDR2 YFSETQ. In DNA, the CDR3 is TGCGCCAGCAGCTTGGGGGAGTTCCGCGAGACCCAGTACTTC. Translated, it gives CASSLGEFRETQYF.

The chain has TRBV4-3 and TRBJ2-7, with 8 bases fitting TRBD1. J gave up 1 base and V 4 bases, and 6 bases lay outside the gene matches. The length of the CDR3 is 15 residues. In germline, CDR1 is LGHNA, CDR2 YSLEER. The CDR3 is CASSLGTGGSYEQYF. As DNA, the CDR3 is TGCGCCAGCAGCCTGGGGACAGGAGGTTCCTACGAGCAGTACTTC.

The J gene is TRBJ2-7, the V gene TRBV5-4, with 8 bases lining up with TRBD1. Germline values: CDR1 SGHNT, CDR2 YYREEE (reference sequence). The trim removed 4 bases at V and 4 bases at J, leaving 10 bases unmatched. The CDR3 runs 15 residues. In DNA, the CDR3 is TGTGCCAGCAGCCCAGCCAGCCAGGGGGCTTACGAGCAGTACTTC. This gives the protein CASSPASQGAYEQYF.

The J gene is TRBJ1-4, the V gene TRBV6-6; D is possibly TRBD1 (5 bases). Trimming shortened V by 6 bases and J by 9 bases, and 23 bases separated the two germline ends. Looked up from germline, CDR1 is MNHNY and CDR2 is SVGAGI (reference sequence). The length of the CDR3 is 16 residues. As DNA, the CDR3 is TGTGCCAGCAGCCCGCTTTCTTGGCAGGGACCCCAAAAACTGTTTTTT. Amino acid sequence: CASSPLSWQGPQKLFF.